Presented here are 13 T cell receptor beta chains from one specimen sequenced in a study of technical replicates of blood from several donors. Some clones are missing from TCRdb's copy, which holds only in-frame ones; the method was immunoSEQ multiplex PCR. The data hold fewer than 85,000 clones, with about 95% observed a single time. The sample was T cells isolated from PBMCs. These receptors were collected from a human donor in good health.

The rearrangement links TRBV28 to TRBJ2-6, with D possibly TRBD2 on 6 matching bases. CDR1 is MDHEN, CDR2 SYDVKM, per germline. The CDR3 is made up of 20 amino acids. Trimming shortened V by 3 bases and J by 0 bases, and 21 bases separated the two germline ends. The CDR3 reads CASSFGAGYNLFSGANVLTF. As DNA, the CDR3 is TGTGCCAGCAGTTTTGGGGCGGGGTATAATCTCTTCTCTGGGGCCAACGTCCTGACTTTC.

A note on this clone: This sample includes further DNA sequences coding for the same CDR3. The chain is built from TRBV5-1 and TRBJ2-1; 15 nucleotides line up with TRBD2. After removal of 4 bases from V and 5 bases from J, the junction contained 7 bases not matched to a gene. The V gene's germline CDR1 is SGHRS and CDR2 YFSETQ. The CDR3 consists of 17 residues. Here the CDR3 reads CASSLTGTSGGNNEQFF. In DNA, the CDR3 is TGCGCCAGCAGCCTGACTGGGACTAGCGGGGGGAACAATGAGCAGTTCTTC. The variable domain in full, with the rest retrieved from reference TRBV5-1 and TRBJ2-1, is KAGVTQTPRYLIKTRGQQVTLSCSPISGHRSVSWYQQTPGQGLQFLFEYFSETQRNKGNFPGRFSGRQFSNSRSEMNVSTLELGDSALYLCASSLTGTSGGNNEQFFGPGTRLTVL.

The chain couples TRBV25-1 to TRBJ1-5; possibly TRBD1 for D (6 bases). Trimming left V 5 bases short and J 6 bases short, with 14 bases between. The germline gives CDR1 MGHDK, CDR2 SYGVNS. The CDR3 is made up of 14 amino acids. CDR3 coding DNA: TGTGCCAGCAGTTCCCTGGGGGCAGGTCAGCCCCAGCATTTT. Its translation: CASSSLGAGQPQHF.

The V gene is TRBV7-9, the J gene TRBJ2-1, with D possibly matching TRBD2 (6 bases). The CDR3 is 17 residues long. Germline-derived CDR1 and CDR2 are SEHNR and FQNEAQ (reference sequence). V lost 5 bases and J lost 7, with 24 bases in between. CDR3 in DNA: TGTGCCAGCAGCCCGACGGGCCTTGTAGCGGCGTGGAATGAGCAGTTCTTC. Amino acid sequence: CASSPTGLVAAWNEQFF.

The rearrangement links TRBV29-1 to TRBJ2-7; D possibly corresponds to TRBD1 (5 bases). V lost 2 bases to trimming and J lost 6 bases, with 20 bases between them. This CDR3 is 15 amino acids long. Germline V gene sequence: CDR1 SQVTM, CDR2 ANQGSEA. The CDR3 DNA follows: TGCAGCGTTGAAAGTCGGGTCGGTGCAGGGTCCGAGCAGTACTTC. Translation: CSVESRVGAGSEQYF.

This chain connects TRBV11-2 to TRBJ1-4; possibly TRBD1 for D (6 bases). Germline loops: CDR1 SGHAT, CDR2 FQNNGV. Between the trimmed V and J ends, which lost 0 bases and 8 bases, there was a span of 13 bases. There are 15 residues in the CDR3. The DNA of the CDR3 is TGTGCCAGCAGCTTAGATACCAGGGGCGGGGAAAAACTGTTTTTT. Its protein is CASSLDTRGGEKLFF.

In this sample, this clone turned up once. The sample carries other DNA sequences with the same CDR3. The genes are TRBV27 and TRBJ1-1; D unclear. Germline CDR1 reads MNHEY; CDR2 reads SMNVEV (reference sequence). This CDR3 has 14 amino acids. V shed 3 bases and J shed 1 base, with 9 bases lying between them. Here the CDR3 DNA reads TGTGCCAGCAGTTTGGGAGGGTCGAACACTGAAGCTTTCTTT. This gives the protein CASSLGGSNTEAFF.

The rearrangement joins TRBV2 to TRBJ2-3, with a weak D call TRBD2 (6 bases). Germline CDR1 reads SNHLY; CDR2 reads FYNNEI. Trimming shortened V by 7 bases and J by 6 bases, and 26 bases separated the two germline ends. This CDR3 contains 17 residues. This CDR3 reads CASTPLDAGWRGDTQYF. CDR3 nucleotide sequence: TGTGCCAGCACGCCCCTAGACGCCGGGTGGCGGGGCGATACGCAGTATTTT.

J is TRBJ2-1 and V is TRBV30, with 9 nucleotides matching TRBD2. The ends lost 5 bases at V and 10 bases at J; junction bases unmatched: 12. Germline V gene lookup returns CDR1 GTSNPN and CDR2 SVGIG (reference sequence). This CDR3 is built from 14 residues. CDR3 DNA sequence: TGTGCCTGGGCCAAGGCCCTTAGCGGGGGAGAGCAGTTCTTC. Protein product: CAWAKALSGGEQFF.

V usage is TRBV6-1 and J usage is TRBJ2-1; 10 bases fit TRBD2. V gave up 5 bases and J gave up 6 bases; unmatched junction bases: 4. The CDR3 length is 14 residues. Per germline, CDR1 MNHNS and CDR2 SASEGT. CDR3 in DNA: TGTGCCAGCAGTCGGCTAGCGGGAGTCAATGAGCAGTTCTTC. It is translated as CASSRLAGVNEQFF.

The chain joins TRBV10-1 to TRBJ2-2; D might be TRBD1 (5 bases). The CDR3 consists of 15 residues. Germline CDR1 reads WNHNN; CDR2 reads SYGVQD (reference sequence). Deletions cut 3 bases from V and 2 bases from J, with 10 bases between. As DNA, the CDR3 is TGCGCCAGCAGTGACTGGCAGGGCAACACCGGGGAGCTGTTTTTT. Translation: CASSDWQGNTGELFF.

V and J are TRBV5-1 and TRBJ2-1, with D perhaps matching TRBD2 (5 bases). In germline, CDR1 is SGHRS, CDR2 YFSETQ. The CDR3 length is 12 residues. The ends were cut back, 2 bases at V and 6 bases at J, with 6 bases in the middle. In DNA form, the CDR3 reads TGCGCCAGCAGCTTTCTAGCCAATGAGCAGTTCTTC. Amino acids: CASSFLANEQFF.

The V and J genes are TRBV5-6 and TRBJ2-7; TRBD2 might be the D (6 bases). The germline gives CDR1 SGHDT, CDR2 YYEEEE. The CDR3 spans 13 residues. V was cut by 3 bases and J by 3 bases, with 10 bases left in between. This CDR3 reads CASSSRRVYEQYF. CDR3 nucleotide sequence: TGTGCCAGCAGCTCCCGGAGGGTCTACGAGCAGTACTTC.